These 23 T cell receptor beta chains were all obtained from the same sample, sequenced in a study of T-cell reconstitution after alpha-beta-depleted transplantation in children (dated by TCRdb to between 2015 and 2016). What this sample's treatment or condition label stands for: allogeneic hematopoietic cell transplantation with graft depleted of TCRalphabeta T cells and CD19 B cells. The library was obtained by PCR. The instrument given in TCRdb is Illumina HiSeq 2500. TCR libraries were prepared with molecular barcoding, using unique molecular identifiers to normalize TCRbeta repertoire quantification. TCRdb trimmed public reads at Q25 via fastp, called clones via MiXCR and kept in-frame beta chains. Each CDR3 protein gets just one entry, which takes the most common genes and DNA from the rows behind it. The table for this sample lists about 200,000 distinct CDR3 sequences; about 8.7% of them were counted only once. 35% of the sample lies in the top ten.

The input for sequencing was PBMCs, mostly from graft donor cells, taken 360 days after TCRalphabeta/CD19-depleted stem cell transplant. The receptors were sampled from a male patient aged 2 to 10 who had a stem cell transplant for acute myeloid leukemia, so the T cells may come from the graft donor.

This chain joins TRBV6-5 and TRBJ2-2; TRBD2 agrees at 7 bases. Germline loops: CDR1 MNHEY, CDR2 SVGAGI. CDR3 length: 17 residues. Trimming cost V 0 bases and J 4 bases; bases outside gene matches: 8. The CDR3 nucleotides are TGTGCCAGCAGTTACTCGTCCGGACTAGATGGCACCGGGGAGCTGTTTTTT. Translating gives CASSYSSGLDGTGELFF.

J is TRBJ2-1 and V is TRBV5-1; maybe TRBD1 (6 bases). The CDR3 runs to 15 residues. V was clipped by 4 bases and J by 0 bases, with 11 bases between them. Germline V gene data show CDR1 as SGHRS and CDR2 as YFSETQ. This CDR3 is CASSEGHPSYNEQFF. The CDR3 nucleotides read TGCGCCAGCAGCGAGGGACACCCCTCCTACAATGAGCAGTTCTTC.

This clonotype was counted at least ten times. The chain links TRBV7-2 to TRBJ2-3; 8 nucleotides line up with TRBD2. The trim removed 4 bases at V and 3 bases at J, leaving 6 bases unmatched. Germline CDR1 and CDR2: SGHTA and FQGNSA. This CDR3 has 15 residues. In nucleotides, the CDR3 is TGTGCCAGCAGCTGGGGGGGACTAGTAACAGATACGCAGTATTTT. This translates into CASSWGGLVTDTQYF.

This clonotype was recorded at least ten times. The chain carries TRBV6-1 and TRBJ2-1, with TRBD2 as a possible D gene (6 bases). The V end was cut by 4 bases, the J end by 7 bases, with 11 bases between. From germline, CDR1 is MNHNS and CDR2 SASEGT. There are 13 residues in the CDR3. This CDR3 reads CASSASDVNEQFF. The CDR3 DNA reads as TGTGCCAGCAGTGCTAGCGACGTGAATGAGCAGTTCTTC.

This clonotype has ten or more counts. The rearrangement joins TRBV29-1 to TRBJ2-7, with 12 positions matching TRBD2. This CDR3 has 11 residues. CDR1 and CDR2 from the germline V gene are SQVTM and ANQGSEA. The V gene end was trimmed by 8 bases and the J gene end by 6 bases; junction bases not matched to a gene: 2. CDR3 amino acids: CSTGLAGEQYF. For the CDR3, the DNA is TGCAGCACGGGACTAGCGGGCGAGCAGTACTTC.

This clonotype was detected a few times. The chain combines TRBV5-6 with TRBJ2-1; tentatively, D is TRBD2 (5 bases). From germline, CDR1 is SGHDT and CDR2 YYEEEE. The CDR3 contains 15 residues. V was cut by 3 bases and J by 6 bases, with 16 bases left in between. CDR3 sequence (DNA): TGTGCCAGCAGCTCCGGGATCCCCCGAGGCAATGAGCAGTTCTTC. It codes for CASSSGIPRGNEQFF.

Ten or more counts support this clonotype. This sequence joins TRBV10-3 and TRBJ1-3; no clear D gene. With 2 bases removed from V and 0 bases from J, the gap between germline ends came to 11 bases. This CDR3 region has 16 residues. Germline values: CDR1 ENHRY, CDR2 SYGVKD. For the CDR3, the DNA is TGTGCCATCAGTGAGCGAGGAGCGGACTCTGGAAACACCATATATTTT. Translated, it gives CAISERGADSGNTIYF.

This clonotype was observed at least ten times. This chain joins TRBV15 and TRBJ2-5; tentative D call: TRBD2 (6 bases). This CDR3 is 14 amino acids long. V shed 5 bases and J shed 3 bases, with 13 bases lying between them. CDR1 is LNHNV and CDR2 is YYDKDF in the germline V gene (reference sequence). The CDR3 is CATSWGLREETQYF. The CDR3 DNA follows: TGTGCCACCAGCTGGGGACTTCGGGAAGAGACCCAGTACTTC.

The CDR3 region is CASSLGFVGGQGYEQYF. DNA for the CDR3: TGTGCCAGCAGCTTAGGGTTCGTGGGGGGACAGGGCTACGAGCAGTACTTC. The rearrangement links TRBV7-2 to TRBJ2-7; 9 bases line up with TRBD1. CDR1 and CDR2 (germline): SGHTA, FQGNSA. Trimming took 1 base from V and 3 from J; bases not matched to a gene: 10. The CDR3 totals 17 residues.

This clonotype was picked up a small number of times. The chain recombines TRBV12-3 or TRBV12-4 with TRBJ1-2; D remains ambiguous. V was trimmed by 5 bases and J by 5 bases, leaving 21 bases between them. This CDR3 region has 16 residues. CDR3 nucleotide sequence: TGTGCCAGCAGTCCAAGGACCTCCACCTTCCCTTATGGCTACACCTTC. Its protein is CASSPRTSTFPYGYTF.

This chain uses TRBV12-3 or TRBV12-4 with TRBJ2-3, with 14 bases matching TRBD2. V shed 1 base, J shed 0 bases, and the junction held 0 bases outside the gene matches. The CDR3 extends over 17 amino acids. The CDR3 DNA reads TGTGCCAGCAGTTTAGGACTAGCGGGGGGGAGCACAGATACGCAGTATTTT. It encodes CASSLGLAGGSTDTQYF.

This clonotype has more than one count but fewer than ten. A read error may produce the germline difference seen at one junction end. The gene calls are TRBV2 and TRBJ1-1, with TRBD1 matching 8 bases. The CDR3 runs to 15 residues. The germline gives CDR1 SNHLY, CDR2 FYNNEI. The CDR3 loop is CASTKDQGATTGAFF. CDR3 sequence (DNA): TGTGCCAGCACCAAAGACCAGGGGGCCACGACTGGAGCTTTCTTT.

In this sample, this clonotype turned up a few times. The gene calls are TRBV24-1 and TRBJ2-1; 9 nucleotides agree with TRBD2. The CDR3 consists of 15 residues. J lost 5 bases, V lost 9 bases, and 10 bases had no gene match. CDR1 is KGHDR, CDR2 SFDVKD, per germline. CDR3 region: CATAGGSSGNNEQFF. DNA of the CDR3: TGTGCCACCGCTGGGGGGTCTAGCGGGAACAATGAGCAGTTCTTC.

This clonotype was detected many times. The CDR3: CASSELPRRVNEQFF. In DNA form, the CDR3 reads TGTGCCAGCAGTGAACTGCCGCGGAGGGTTAATGAGCAGTTCTTC. The chain couples TRBV2 to TRBJ2-1, with D perhaps matching TRBD2 (6 bases). The CDR3 is 15 residues long. V lost 2 bases and J 7 bases, leaving 15 bases between the germline ends. CDR1 SNHLY and CDR2 FYNNEI come from the germline V gene.

The sample holds many counts of this clonotype. The chain couples TRBV24-1 to TRBJ2-3, with D perhaps given as TRBD1 or TRBD2 (5 bases each). V was pared by 3 bases and J by 0 bases, with 9 bases between. Germline CDR1 is KGHDR and CDR2 is SFDVKD. The CDR3 covers 15 residues. CDR3 region: CATSDPGDSTDTQYF. The CDR3 DNA follows: TGTGCCACCAGTGATCCCGGGGACAGCACAGATACGCAGTATTTT.

V gene TRBV7-9 combines with J gene TRBJ2-7; TRBD1 aligns across 8 bases. The CDR3 covers 13 residues. Unmatched junction bases numbered 2, after V lost 5 bases and J lost 2 bases. The germline CDR1 and CDR2 sequences are SEHNR and FQNEAQ (reference sequence). The CDR3 DNA sequence: TGTGCCAGCAGCCCGGACAGGGCCTACGAGCAGTACGTC. This sequence encodes CASSPDRAYEQYV.

There are many counts of this clonotype. The chain couples TRBV10-2 to TRBJ2-3; D unresolved. The V gene lost 6 bases and the J gene lost 1 base, with 23 bases spanning the gap. CDR1 and CDR2 (germline): WSHSY, SAAADI. CDR3 size: 18 residues. The CDR3 bases are TGCGCCAGCAGCACACCCAGAACTTACCCCCGGTGCACAGATACGCAGTATTTT. The encoded protein is CASSTPRTYPRCTDTQYF.

The table lists this clonotype with a few counts. The J gene is TRBJ2-1, the V gene TRBV7-2; TRBD1 might be the D (6 bases). CDR1 SGHTA and CDR2 FQGNSA come from the germline V gene. The V and J ends lost 2 bases and 7 bases respectively, with 9 bases between them. This CDR3 comprises 13 residues. The DNA for the CDR3 is TGTGCCAGCAGCTTAATGGGGGCGAATGAGCAGTTCTTC. Encoded protein: CASSLMGANEQFF.

This clonotype was observed many times. The chain recombines TRBV20-1 with TRBJ2-4; 7 bases are a match to TRBD1. Germline CDR1 is DFQATT and CDR2 is SNEGSKA (reference sequence). The CDR3 is 14 amino acids. Unmatched junction bases numbered 4, after V lost 5 bases and J lost 0 bases. This chain's CDR3 is CSAVQGLAKNIQYF. The CDR3 DNA sequence: TGCAGTGCTGTACAGGGGTTAGCCAAAAACATTCAGTACTTC.

This clonotype was found many times. This chain joins TRBV12-3 or TRBV12-4 and TRBJ2-3; 9 bases are a match to TRBD1. After removal of 11 bases from V and 2 bases from J, the junction contained 8 bases not matched to a gene. The CDR3 is 14 amino acids. This CDR3 reads CACYRDRDTDTQYF. As DNA, the CDR3 is TGTGCCTGTTACCGGGACAGGGACACAGATACGCAGTATTTT.

CDR3 residues: CSALRTPLTYEQYF. In DNA, the CDR3 is TGCAGTGCTCTTCGGACCCCGCTAACCTACGAGCAGTACTTC. The rearrangement uses TRBV20-1 and TRBJ2-7; no definite D call. This CDR3 region has 14 residues. Germline CDR1 reads DFQATT; CDR2 reads SNEGSKA (reference sequence). V dropped 5 bases and J dropped 2 bases, with 16 bases sitting between them.

Regarding this clonotype: The junction departs from the called germline gene at one end, perhaps through a read error. V and J are TRBV7-9 and TRBJ2-7; no definite D call. CDR3 length: 13 residues. Per the germline V gene, CDR1 is SEHNR and CDR2 is FQNEAQ (reference sequence). CDR3 sequence reads: CASSLVRGYEEYF. The DNA for the CDR3 is TGTGCCAGCAGCTTAGTTCGCGGCTACGAGGAGTACTTC.

This clonotype has a handful of counts. This chain links TRBV20-1 with TRBJ1-4; 7 bases are shared with TRBD1. This CDR3 has 12 amino acids. Trimming removed 7 bases from V and 6 bases from J; junction bases left unmatched: 5. Germline assignment: CDR1 DFQATT and CDR2 SNEGSKA (reference sequence). The CDR3 DNA follows: TGCAGTGGTACAGGGACAGATGAAAAACTGTTTTTT. It yields the protein CSGTGTDEKLFF.